This TCR beta chain was recorded in a study of shared clonotypes between healthy human individuals. TCRdb keeps only in-frame clones here, not all; method: immunoSEQ multiplex PCR. The sample contains nearly 2 million clones, about 95% of which appear only once. Deletions cut 5 bases from V and 0 bases from J, with 10 bases between. This CDR3 comprises 15 residues. Germline lookup yields CDR1 MNHEY and CDR2 SMNVEV (reference sequence). Positive CCR7 selection of CD45RO-negative cells yielded the naive CD8 cells, and terminally differentiated effector memory CD45RA+ cells were excluded. J is TRBJ2-2 and V is TRBV27, with D possibly being TRBD1 (6 bases). Sample: naive CD8+ T cells sorted from blood. The sequence was collected from a man aged 18 to 30 in good health. The CDR3 nucleotides read TGTGCCAGCAGTCGACAGGTGGCGAACACCGGGGAGCTGTTTTTT. Translated, it gives CASSRQVANTGELFF.